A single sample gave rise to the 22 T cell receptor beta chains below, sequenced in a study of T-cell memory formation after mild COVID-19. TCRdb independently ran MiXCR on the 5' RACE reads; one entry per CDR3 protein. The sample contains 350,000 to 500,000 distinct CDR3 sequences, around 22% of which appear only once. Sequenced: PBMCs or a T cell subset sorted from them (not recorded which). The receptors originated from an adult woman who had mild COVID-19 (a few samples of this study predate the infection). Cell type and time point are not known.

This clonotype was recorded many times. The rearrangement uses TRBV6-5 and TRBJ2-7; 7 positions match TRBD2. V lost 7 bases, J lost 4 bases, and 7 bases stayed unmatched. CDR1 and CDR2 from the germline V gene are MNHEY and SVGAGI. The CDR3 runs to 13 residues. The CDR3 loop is CASTTGLFYEQYF. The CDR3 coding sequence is TGTGCCAGCACCACGGGACTATTTTACGAGCAGTACTTC.

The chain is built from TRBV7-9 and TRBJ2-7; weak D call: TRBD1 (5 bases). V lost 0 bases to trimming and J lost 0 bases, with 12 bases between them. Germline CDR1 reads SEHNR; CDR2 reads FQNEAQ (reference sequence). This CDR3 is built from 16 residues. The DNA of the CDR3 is TGTGCCAGCAGCTTAGCGACACAGGCTCGCTCCTACGAGCAGTACTTC. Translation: CASSLATQARSYEQYF.

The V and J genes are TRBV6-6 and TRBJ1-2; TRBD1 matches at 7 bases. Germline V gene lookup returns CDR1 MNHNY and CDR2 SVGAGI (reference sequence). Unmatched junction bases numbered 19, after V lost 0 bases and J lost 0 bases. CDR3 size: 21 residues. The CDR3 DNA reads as TGTGCCAGCAGTTACTCGATTACAGGGAGCCCAGACAGGGAGTCTAACTATGGCTACACCTTC. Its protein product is CASSYSITGSPDRESNYGYTF.

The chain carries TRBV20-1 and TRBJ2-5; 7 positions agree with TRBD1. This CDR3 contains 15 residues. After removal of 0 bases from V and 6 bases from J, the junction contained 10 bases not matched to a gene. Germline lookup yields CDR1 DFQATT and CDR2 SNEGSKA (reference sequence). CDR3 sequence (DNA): TGCAGTGCTAGAGATTCGGACAGGTTTGTCCAGACCCAGTACTTC. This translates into CSARDSDRFVQTQYF.

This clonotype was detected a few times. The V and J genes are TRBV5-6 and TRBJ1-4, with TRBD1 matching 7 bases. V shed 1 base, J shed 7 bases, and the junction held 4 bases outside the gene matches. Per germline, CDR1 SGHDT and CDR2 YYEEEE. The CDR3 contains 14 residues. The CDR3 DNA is TGTGCCAGCAGCTTGAGAGGGGGCGGTGAAAAACTGTTTTTT. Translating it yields CASSLRGGGEKLFF.

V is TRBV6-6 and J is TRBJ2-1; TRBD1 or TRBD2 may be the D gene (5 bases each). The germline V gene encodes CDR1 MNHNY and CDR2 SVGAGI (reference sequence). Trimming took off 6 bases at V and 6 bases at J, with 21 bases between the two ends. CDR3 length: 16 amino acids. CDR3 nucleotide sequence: TGTGCCAGCAGCCTGAGACGGGGCGGAAAACTCAATGAGCAGTTCTTC. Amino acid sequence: CASSLRRGGKLNEQFF.

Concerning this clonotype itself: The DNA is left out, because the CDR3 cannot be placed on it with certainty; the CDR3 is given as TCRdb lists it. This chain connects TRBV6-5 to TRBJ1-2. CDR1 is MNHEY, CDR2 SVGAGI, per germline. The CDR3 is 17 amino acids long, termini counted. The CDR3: CASSYFGPAYTNYGYTF.

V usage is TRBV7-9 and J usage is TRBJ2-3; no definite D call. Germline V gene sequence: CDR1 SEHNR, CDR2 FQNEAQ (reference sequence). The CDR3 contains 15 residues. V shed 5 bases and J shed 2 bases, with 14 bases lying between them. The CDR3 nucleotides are TGTGCCAGCAGCGACCCGGGCTGGGCCACAGATACGCAGTATTTT. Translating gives CASSDPGWATDTQYF.

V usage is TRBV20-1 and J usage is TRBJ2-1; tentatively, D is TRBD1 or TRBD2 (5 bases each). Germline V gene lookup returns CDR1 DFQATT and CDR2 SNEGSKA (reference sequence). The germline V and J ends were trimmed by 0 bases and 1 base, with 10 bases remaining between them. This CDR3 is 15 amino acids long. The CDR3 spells CSARDLGGSYNEQFF. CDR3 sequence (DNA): TGCAGTGCTAGAGATCTTGGGGGTTCCTACAATGAGCAGTTCTTC.

CDR3 bases: TGTGCCAGCTCACTTACAGGAGGTGTACCCTCCTACGAGCAGTACTTC. Its translation is CASSLTGGVPSYEQYF. The chain carries TRBV18 and TRBJ2-7; the D gene could be TRBD1 or TRBD2 (5 bases each). The V gene lost 4 bases and the J gene lost 0 bases, with 16 bases spanning the gap. Germline CDR1 and CDR2: KGHSH and LQKENI. This CDR3 has 16 amino acids.

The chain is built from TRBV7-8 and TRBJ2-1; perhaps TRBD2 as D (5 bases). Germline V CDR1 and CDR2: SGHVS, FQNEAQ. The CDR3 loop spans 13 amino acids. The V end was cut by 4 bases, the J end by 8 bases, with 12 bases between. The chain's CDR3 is CASSSLLGDEQFF. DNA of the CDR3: TGTGCCAGCAGCTCCCTACTAGGAGATGAGCAGTTCTTC.

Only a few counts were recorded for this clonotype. The CDR3 region has the DNA TGCGCCAGCAGCTCCGCACTAGAAGTCACAGATACGCAGTATTTT. This translates into CASSSALEVTDTQYF. The chain is built from TRBV5-1 and TRBJ2-3, with D perhaps matching TRBD2 (5 bases). The CDR3 is 15 residues long. Trimming cost V 3 bases and J 2 bases, with 13 bases left between them. Germline V lookup: CDR1 SGHRS, CDR2 YFSETQ. Based on the CDR3 plus reference TRBV5-1 and TRBJ2-3, the full variable domain is KAGVTQTPRYLIKTRGQQVTLSCSPISGHRSVSWYQQTPGQGLQFLFEYFSETQRNKGNFPGRFSGRQFSNSRSEMNVSTLELGDSALYLCASSSALEVTDTQYFGPGTRLTVL.

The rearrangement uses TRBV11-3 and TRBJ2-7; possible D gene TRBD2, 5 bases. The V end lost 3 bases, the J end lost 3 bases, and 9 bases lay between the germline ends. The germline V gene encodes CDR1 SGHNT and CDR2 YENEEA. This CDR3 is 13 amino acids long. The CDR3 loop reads CASSLEEYYEQYF. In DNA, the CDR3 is TGTGCCAGCAGCTTGGAGGAGTACTACGAGCAGTACTTC.

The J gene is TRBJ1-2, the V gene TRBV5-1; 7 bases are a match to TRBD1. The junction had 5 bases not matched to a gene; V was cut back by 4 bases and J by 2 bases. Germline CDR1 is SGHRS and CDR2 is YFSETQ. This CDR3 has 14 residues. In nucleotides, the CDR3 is TGCGCCAGCAGCCACGAGACAGGGAACTATGGCTACACCTTC. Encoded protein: CASSHETGNYGYTF. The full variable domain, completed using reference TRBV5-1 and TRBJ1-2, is KAGVTQTPRYLIKTRGQQVTLSCSPISGHRSVSWYQQTPGQGLQFLFEYFSETQRNKGNFPGRFSGRQFSNSRSEMNVSTLELGDSALYLCASSHETGNYGYTFGSGTRLTVV.

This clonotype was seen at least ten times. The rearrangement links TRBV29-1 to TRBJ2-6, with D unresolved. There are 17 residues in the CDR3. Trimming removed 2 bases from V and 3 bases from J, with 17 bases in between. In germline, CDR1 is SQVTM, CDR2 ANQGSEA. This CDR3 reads CSVEPLGSTSGANVLTF. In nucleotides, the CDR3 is TGCAGCGTTGAACCTCTTGGTTCGACAAGTGGGGCCAACGTCCTGACTTTC.

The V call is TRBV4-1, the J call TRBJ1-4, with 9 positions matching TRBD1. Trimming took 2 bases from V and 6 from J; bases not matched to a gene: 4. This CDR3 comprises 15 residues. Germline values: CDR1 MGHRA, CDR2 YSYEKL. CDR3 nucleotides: TGCGCCAGCAGCCAATACGGGACAGGGTATGAAAAACTGTTTTTT. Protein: CASSQYGTGYEKLFF.

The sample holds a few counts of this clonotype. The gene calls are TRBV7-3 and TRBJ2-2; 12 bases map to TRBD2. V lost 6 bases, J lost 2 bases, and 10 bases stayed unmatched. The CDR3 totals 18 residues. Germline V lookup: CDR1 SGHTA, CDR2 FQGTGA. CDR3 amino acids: CASSQKRTSGVNTGELFF. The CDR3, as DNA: TGTGCCAGCAGTCAAAAGCGGACTAGCGGGGTTAACACCGGGGAGCTGTTTTTT.

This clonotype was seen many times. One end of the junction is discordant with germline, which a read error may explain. The CDR3 here is CASSLGTDKGSRKLSF. Here the CDR3 DNA reads TGTGCCAGCAGTCTCGGGACGGACAAAGGTTCTAGAAAACTTTCCTTC. The rearrangement uses TRBV7-2 and TRBJ1-2; the D gene is possibly TRBD1 (5 bases). This CDR3 region has 16 residues. Looked up from germline, CDR1 is SGHTA and CDR2 is FQGNSA.

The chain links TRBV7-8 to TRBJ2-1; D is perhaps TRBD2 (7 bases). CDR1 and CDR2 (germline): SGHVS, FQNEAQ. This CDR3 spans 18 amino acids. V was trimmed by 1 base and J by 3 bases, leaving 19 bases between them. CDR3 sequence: CASSLGWGGAGDYNEQFF. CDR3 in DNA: TGTGCCAGCAGCTTAGGCTGGGGGGGGGCGGGAGACTACAATGAGCAGTTCTTC.

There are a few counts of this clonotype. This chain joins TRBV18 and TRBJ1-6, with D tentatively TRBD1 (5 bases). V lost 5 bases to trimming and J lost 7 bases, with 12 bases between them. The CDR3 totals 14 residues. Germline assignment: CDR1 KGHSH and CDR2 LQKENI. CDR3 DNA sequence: TGTGCCAGCTCAGGGGACCGTAAAAATTCACCCCTCCACTTT. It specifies CASSGDRKNSPLHF. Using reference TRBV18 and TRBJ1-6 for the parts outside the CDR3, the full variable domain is NAGVMQNPRHLVRRRGQEARLRCSPMKGHSHVYWYRQLPEEGLKFMVYLQKENIIDESGMPKERFSAEFPKEGPSILRIQQVVRGDSAAYFCASSGDRKNSPLHFGNGTRLTVT.

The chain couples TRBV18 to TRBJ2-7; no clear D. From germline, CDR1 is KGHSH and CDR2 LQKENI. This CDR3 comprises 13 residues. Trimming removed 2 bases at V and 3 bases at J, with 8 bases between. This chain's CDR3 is CASSPVKGYEQYF. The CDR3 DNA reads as TGTGCCAGCTCACCAGTGAAGGGCTACGAGCAGTACTTC. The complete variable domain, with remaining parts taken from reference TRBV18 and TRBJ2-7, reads NAGVMQNPRHLVRRRGQEARLRCSPMKGHSHVYWYRQLPEEGLKFMVYLQKENIIDESGMPKERFSAEFPKEGPSILRIQQVVRGDSAAYFCASSPVKGYEQYFGPGTRLTVT.

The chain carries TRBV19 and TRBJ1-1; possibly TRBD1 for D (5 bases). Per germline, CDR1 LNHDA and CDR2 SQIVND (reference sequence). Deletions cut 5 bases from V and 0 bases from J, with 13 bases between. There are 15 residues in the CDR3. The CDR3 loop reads CASSPRTNMNTEAFF. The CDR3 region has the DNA TGTGCCAGTAGTCCAAGGACAAATATGAACACTGAAGCTTTCTTT.